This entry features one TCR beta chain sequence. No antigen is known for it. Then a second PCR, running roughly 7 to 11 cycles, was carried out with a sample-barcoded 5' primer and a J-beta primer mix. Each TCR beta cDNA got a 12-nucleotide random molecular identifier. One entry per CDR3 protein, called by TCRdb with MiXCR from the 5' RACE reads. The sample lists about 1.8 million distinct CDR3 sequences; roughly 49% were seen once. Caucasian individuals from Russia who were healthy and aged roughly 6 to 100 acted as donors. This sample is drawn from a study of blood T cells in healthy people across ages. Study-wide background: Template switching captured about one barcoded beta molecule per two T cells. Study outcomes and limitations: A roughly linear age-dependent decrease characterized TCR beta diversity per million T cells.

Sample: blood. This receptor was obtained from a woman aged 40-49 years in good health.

CDR3 sequence (DNA): TGTGCCAGCAGTCATGGACAGATAAATCAGCCCCAGCATTTT. This sequence encodes CASSHGQINQPQHF. The chain links TRBV27 to TRBJ1-5; TRBD1 is a possible D gene (6 bases). CDR3 length equals 14 residues. Trimming took off 5 bases at V and 4 bases at J, with 12 bases between the two ends. Germline CDR1 is MNHEY and CDR2 is SMNVEV (reference sequence).